The entry below describes one T cell receptor (beta chain). Its antigen is as yet unknown. CD45RO-negative, CCR7-positively selected cells formed the naive CD8 fraction, excluding terminally differentiated effector memory CD45RA+ cells. J was trimmed by 1 base and V by 11 bases; bases with no gene match: 12. The CDR3 totals 16 residues. The germline CDR1 and CDR2 sequences are SGHVS and FNYEAQ. The entry originates in a study of shared clonotypes between healthy human individuals. Profiling relied on immunoSEQ multiplex PCR, and the TCRdb table lists in-frame clones only, not all of them. The table records approximately 2,000,000 clones, around 95% of them present only once. Study-level findings and limits: An anticipated effect of sequencing depth on clonotype sharing among donors was recognized. Naive subsets, compared against memory subsets, generally had larger estimated richness values.

The genes are TRBV7-6 and TRBJ2-3; 10 bases line up with TRBD2. The sequenced material came from naive CD8+ T cells from PBMCs. The sequence was obtained from a man aged 18-30 years in good health. Some clones in this sample may be carry-over from other donors' samples. The CDR3, as DNA: TGTGCCTCTACTAGCGGAGCGGGAGGGGGCACAGATACGCAGTATTTT. Its translation is CASTSGAGGGTDTQYF.